Sequencing of this TCR beta chain was carried out in a study of spatial heterogeneity in lung cancer. Study in general: Raw-read counts averaged over ten per unique TCR and UMI combination.

Study findings and constraints: Follow-up blood showed ubiquitous expanded tumor TCRs less than blood at resection did.

As for time point: sample taken at primary tumor resection. Unsorted whole RNA of tumor, nontumor lung or frozen PBMC was sequenced. A total of some 70 untreated early-stage non-small cell lung cancer patients served as donors. Trimming removed 0 bases from V and 7 bases from J, with 13 bases in between. This CDR3 is 13 amino acids long. Germline CDR1 SQVTM, CDR2 ANQGSEA. The library protocol tagged each TCR cDNA with a unique molecular identifier. TCRdb re-analysed the 5' RACE reads in MiXCR, keeping a single row per CDR3 protein. The data contain tens of thousands of distinct CDR3 sequences, about 14% of them singletons. This clonotype was picked up many times. Its specificity is unknown.

The chain recombines TRBV29-1 with TRBJ2-7, with unresolved D. The TCR sequence derives from a male donor with early-stage non-small cell lung cancer. This sample comprised PBMCs, obtained at surgery. The CDR3 spells CSVEDRGSKEQYF. In DNA form, the CDR3 reads TGCAGCGTTGAAGATCGAGGTTCGAAGGAGCAGTACTTC.